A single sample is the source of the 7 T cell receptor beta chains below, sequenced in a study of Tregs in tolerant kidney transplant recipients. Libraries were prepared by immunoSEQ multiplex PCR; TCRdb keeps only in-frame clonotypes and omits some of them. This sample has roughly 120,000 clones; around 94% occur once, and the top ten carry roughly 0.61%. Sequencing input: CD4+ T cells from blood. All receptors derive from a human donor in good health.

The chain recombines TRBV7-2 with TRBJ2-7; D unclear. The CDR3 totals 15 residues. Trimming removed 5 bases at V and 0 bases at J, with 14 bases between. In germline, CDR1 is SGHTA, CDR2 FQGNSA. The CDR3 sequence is CASSPVPRTSYEQYF. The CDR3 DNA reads TGTGCCAGCAGCCCCGTACCTAGGACCTCCTACGAGCAGTACTTC.

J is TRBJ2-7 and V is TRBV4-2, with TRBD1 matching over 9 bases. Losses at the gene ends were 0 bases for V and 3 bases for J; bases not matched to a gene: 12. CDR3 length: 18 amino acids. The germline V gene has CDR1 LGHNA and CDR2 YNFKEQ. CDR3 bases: TGTGCCAGCAGCCAAGATGGGGGACAGGGATTTATTAGCTACGAGCAGTACTTC. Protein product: CASSQDGGQGFISYEQYF.

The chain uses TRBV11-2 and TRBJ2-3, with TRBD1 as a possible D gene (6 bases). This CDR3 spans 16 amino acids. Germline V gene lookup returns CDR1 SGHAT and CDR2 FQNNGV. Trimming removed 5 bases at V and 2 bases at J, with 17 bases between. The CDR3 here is CASSTGTPTTTDTQYF. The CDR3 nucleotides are TGTGCCAGCAGCACCGGGACACCCACTACCACAGATACGCAGTATTTT.

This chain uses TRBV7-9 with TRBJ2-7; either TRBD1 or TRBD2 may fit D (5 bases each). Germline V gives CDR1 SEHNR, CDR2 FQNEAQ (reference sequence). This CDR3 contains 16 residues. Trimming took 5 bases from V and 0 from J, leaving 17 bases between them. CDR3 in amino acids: CASSPGGGHSSYEQYF. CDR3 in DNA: TGTGCCAGCAGCCCAGGTGGAGGACACAGCTCCTACGAGCAGTACTTC.

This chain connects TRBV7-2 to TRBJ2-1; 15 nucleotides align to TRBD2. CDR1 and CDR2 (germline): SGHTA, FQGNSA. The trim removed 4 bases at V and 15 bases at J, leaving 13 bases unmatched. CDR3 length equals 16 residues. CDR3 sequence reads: CASSYTRTSGRASGFF. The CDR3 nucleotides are TGTGCCAGCAGCTACACGCGGACTAGCGGGAGGGCGTCGGGGTTCTTC.

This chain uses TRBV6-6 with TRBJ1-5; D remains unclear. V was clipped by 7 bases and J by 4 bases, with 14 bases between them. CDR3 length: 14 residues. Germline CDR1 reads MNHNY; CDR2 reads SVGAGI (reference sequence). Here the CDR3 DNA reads TGTGCCAGCAACCCTCCCGGGTTTAATCAGCCCCAGCATTTT. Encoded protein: CASNPPGFNQPQHF.

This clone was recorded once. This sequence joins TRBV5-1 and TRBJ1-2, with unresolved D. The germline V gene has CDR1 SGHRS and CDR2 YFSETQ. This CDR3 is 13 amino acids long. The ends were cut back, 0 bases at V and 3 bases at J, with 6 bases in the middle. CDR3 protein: CASSLGVYYGYTF. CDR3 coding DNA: TGCGCCAGCAGCTTGGGGGTGTACTATGGCTACACCTTC.